This T cell receptor beta chain derives from a study of PD-1 blockade in mismatch repair-deficient tumors. Study-level results: After pembrolizumab, tumor-resident clones rose rapidly, then generally contracted before radiologic responses.

Assay: immunoSEQ multiplex PCR; the TCRdb copy retains only in-frame clones and omits some. The sample shows 90,000 to 120,000 clones, under 90% of them seen only once. To note about this clone: Its target is not known.

Mismatch repair deficiency was confirmed in all patients, by PCR or immunohistochemistry. A few pembrolizumab responders had their TCRs sequenced. The V end was cut by 2 bases, the J end by 6 bases, with 11 bases between. Germline lookup yields CDR1 SQVTM and CDR2 ANQGSEA. The CDR3 runs 13 residues. The chain carries TRBV29-1 and TRBJ2-1; no clear D gene. The specimen was peripheral blood, collected roughly 36 weeks after starting pembrolizumab. The clonotype comes from an adult with mismatch repair-deficient cancer. CDR3: CSVEKSTINEQFF. The CDR3 nucleotides are TGCAGCGTTGAAAAGTCTACGATCAATGAGCAGTTCTTC.